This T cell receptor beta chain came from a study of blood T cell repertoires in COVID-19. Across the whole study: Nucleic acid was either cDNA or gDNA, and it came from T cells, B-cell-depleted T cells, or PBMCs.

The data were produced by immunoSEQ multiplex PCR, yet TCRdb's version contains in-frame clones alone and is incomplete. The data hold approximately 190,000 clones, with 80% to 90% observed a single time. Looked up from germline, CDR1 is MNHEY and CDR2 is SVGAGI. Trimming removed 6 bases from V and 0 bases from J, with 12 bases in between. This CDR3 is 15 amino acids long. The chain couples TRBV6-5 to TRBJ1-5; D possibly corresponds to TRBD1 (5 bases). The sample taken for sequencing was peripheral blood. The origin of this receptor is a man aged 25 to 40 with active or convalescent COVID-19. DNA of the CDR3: TGTGCCAGCAGCCCGGGGGAGGGTAGCAATCAGCCCCAGCATTTT. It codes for CASSPGEGSNQPQHF.